The 16 T cell receptor beta chains below were found in one sample sequenced in a study of blood T cell repertoires in COVID-19. Only in-frame clones appear in the TCRdb table, and some are missing; sequencing was by immunoSEQ multiplex PCR. The table shows about 70,000 clones, with 91% occurring only once. Sequenced material: peripheral blood. The receptors stem from a human donor in a cohort sampled during active COVID-19.

The chain uses TRBV7-3 and TRBJ2-7, with 7 positions matching TRBD2. The CDR3 has 15 residues. Germline assignment: CDR1 SGHTA and CDR2 FQGTGA. With 5 bases clipped from V and 0 bases from J, the junction kept 7 bases outside the gene matches. CDR3 amino acids: CASSRGRGGSYEQYF. CDR3 nucleotide sequence: TGTGCCAGCAGCCGAGGACGCGGGGGCTCCTACGAGCAGTACTTC.

The CDR3 sequence is CASRTTGQNYEQYF. In DNA, the CDR3 is TGTGCCAGCCGGACCACGGGACAGAACTACGAGCAGTACTTC. V usage is TRBV27 and J usage is TRBJ2-7; TRBD1 matches 7 bases. The length of the CDR3 is 14 residues. Per the germline V gene, CDR1 is MNHEY and CDR2 is SMNVEV (reference sequence). Germline trimming cut 8 bases from V and 3 bases from J; bases unmatched to any gene: 10.

The CDR3 spells CASSPHRVGKNTEAFF. The CDR3 bases are TGCGCCAGCAGTCCACACAGGGTGGGCAAGAACACTGAAGCTTTCTTT. The V and J genes are TRBV5-1 and TRBJ1-1; perhaps TRBD1 as D (6 bases). The CDR3 consists of 16 residues. Trimming removed 5 bases from V and 1 base from J, with 18 bases in between. CDR1 is SGHRS, CDR2 YFSETQ, per germline.

The chain uses TRBV3-1 (or the pseudogene TRBV3-2) and TRBJ2-5; TRBD1 aligns across 8 bases. The V gene end was trimmed by 4 bases and the J gene end by 4 bases; junction bases not matched to a gene: 8. The CDR3 has 15 amino acids. Germline lookup yields CDR1 LGHDT and CDR2 YNNKEL (reference sequence). As DNA, the CDR3 is TGTGCCAGCAGCCCTCTCGGGACAGGAGGAGAGACCCAGTACTTC. As protein: CASSPLGTGGETQYF.

The chain joins TRBV6-5 to TRBJ2-7, with 7 bases that match TRBD1. Germline loops: CDR1 MNHEY, CDR2 SVGAGI. The CDR3 runs 12 residues. The ends lost 8 bases at V and 5 bases at J; junction bases unmatched: 6. DNA for the CDR3: TGTGCCAGCTCAGAGGGGGCCCACGAGCAGTACTTC. Encoded protein: CASSEGAHEQYF.

The chain joins TRBV28 to TRBJ1-5; 7 bases match TRBD1. Per the germline V gene, CDR1 is MDHEN and CDR2 is SYDVKM. V lost 4 bases, J lost 3 bases, and 3 bases stayed unmatched. The CDR3 is 14 amino acids. The CDR3 sequence: CASSSGTANQPQHF. CDR3 coding DNA: TGTGCCAGCAGTTCTGGGACAGCCAATCAGCCCCAGCATTTT. The full variable domain, with the rest looked up from reference TRBV28 and TRBJ1-5, is DVKVTQSSRYLVKRTGEKVFLECVQDMDHENMFWYRQDPGLGLRLIYFSYDVKMKEKGDIPEGYSVSREKKERFSLILESASTNQTSMYLCASSSGTANQPQHFGDGTRLSIL.

J is TRBJ1-1 and V is TRBV1. TRBV1 has pseudogene status. This CDR3 contains 13 residues. In DNA form, the CDR3 reads TGCACCAGCACCCCCCGGGGGAACACTGAAGCTTTCTTT. This sequence encodes CTSTPRGNTEAFF.

The chain is built from TRBV14 and TRBJ1-2, with TRBD1 matching 9 bases. Germline assignment: CDR1 SGHDN and CDR2 FVKESK. The CDR3 extends over 14 amino acids. V lost 3 bases, J lost 8 bases, and 7 bases stayed unmatched. For the CDR3, the DNA is TGTGCCAGCAGCCAGTCGTGGGACAGGGACGGCTACACCTTC. Its protein product is CASSQSWDRDGYTF.

The CDR3 DNA reads as TGTGCCAGCAGCCTTACAGGAAACTATGGCTACACCTTC. Encoded protein: CASSLTGNYGYTF. The chain recombines TRBV14 with TRBJ1-2; the D gene is possibly TRBD1 (5 bases). This CDR3 is built from 13 residues. Trimming cost V 4 bases and J 2 bases, with 8 bases left between them. CDR1 is SGHDN and CDR2 is FVKESK in the germline V gene.

The rearrangement uses TRBV10-3 and TRBJ2-7; a weak D match, TRBD1 (6 bases). Trimming cost V 1 base and J 2 bases, with 9 bases left between them. This CDR3 comprises 14 residues. From germline, CDR1 is ENHRY and CDR2 SYGVKD. CDR3 loop: CAISEFAGAYEQYF. In DNA, the CDR3 is TGTGCCATCAGTGAGTTCGCAGGGGCCTACGAGCAGTACTTC.

This clone showed up just once. V usage is TRBV4-2 and J usage is TRBJ1-5; possible D gene TRBD1, 5 bases. The germline CDR1 and CDR2 sequences are LGHNA and YNFKEQ. The CDR3 is 14 amino acids. V was shortened by 0 bases and J by 5 bases, with 8 bases between the two germline ends. The CDR3 loop reads CASSQESGDQPQHF. DNA for the CDR3: TGTGCCAGCAGCCAAGAATCGGGGGATCAGCCCCAGCATTTT.

CDR3 loop: CALRTGRREKLFF. The CDR3 nucleotides read TGTGCCTTACGGACAGGGAGGAGAGAAAAACTGTTTTTT. The chain has TRBV2 and TRBJ1-4, with TRBD1 identical over 8 bases. J gave up 8 bases and V 11 bases, and 10 bases lay outside the gene matches. Germline lookup yields CDR1 SNHLY and CDR2 FYNNEI. CDR3 length equals 13 residues. The full variable domain, in which reference TRBV2 and TRBJ1-4 provide the parts outside the CDR3, is EPEVTQTPSHQVTQMGQEVILRCVPISNHLYFYWYRQILGQKVEFLVSFYNNEISEKSEIFDDQFSVERPDGSNFTLKIRSTKLEDSAMYFCALRTGRREKLFFGSGTQLSVL.

The V gene is TRBV4-1, the J gene TRBJ2-1; possibly TRBD2 for D (5 bases). Per germline, CDR1 MGHRA and CDR2 YSYEKL. CDR3 length equals 15 residues. Trimming took off 1 base at V and 0 bases at J, with 7 bases between the two ends. In DNA form, the CDR3 reads TGCGCCAGCAGCCAAGCTACTAGCTCCTACAATGAGCAGTTCTTC. The encoded protein is CASSQATSSYNEQFF.

V is TRBV13 and J is TRBJ1-3; the D gene is possibly TRBD1 (5 bases). V was pared by 0 bases and J by 2 bases, with 17 bases between. The CDR3 consists of 18 residues. Germline V lookup: CDR1 PRHDT, CDR2 FYEKMQ (reference sequence). The CDR3 here is CASSLGTGGDWTGNTIYF. CDR3 sequence (DNA): TGTGCCAGCAGCTTAGGTACGGGGGGGGACTGGACTGGAAACACCATATATTTT.

The V gene is TRBV19, the J gene TRBJ1-4; D perhaps matches TRBD1 (6 bases). Trimming pared 3 bases from V and 2 bases from J, leaving 7 bases between. Germline V gene sequence: CDR1 LNHDA, CDR2 SQIVND (reference sequence). The CDR3 totals 14 residues. This CDR3 reads CASSIQGTNEKLFF. DNA for the CDR3: TGTGCCAGTAGTATTCAGGGGACTAATGAAAAACTGTTTTTT.

This clone appeared a few times. The chain links TRBV7-3 to TRBJ2-7; perhaps TRBD2 as D (6 bases). This CDR3 region has 14 residues. The V gene's germline CDR1 is SGHTA and CDR2 FQGTGA. V lost 5 bases and J lost 1, with 12 bases in between. The CDR3 DNA reads as TGTGCCAGCAGCCCAAGCGGGCCTTCCTACGAGCAGTACTTC. Translated, it gives CASSPSGPSYEQYF.